A single sample gave rise to the 7 T cell receptor beta chains below, sequenced in a study of T cell responses to AZD1222 COVID-19 vaccine. This table comes from immunoSEQ multiplex PCR, and its TCRdb copy is limited to in-frame clones, with some not included. There are about 120,000 clones in the sample; 85% to 90% occur only once, and 25% to 30% lies in the top ten. This specimen was peripheral blood, taken on day 0 of AZD1222 vaccination. The receptor source for this set is an adult in good health.

The rearrangement links TRBV19 to TRBJ2-1, with 11 bases matching TRBD2. CDR3 length: 18 amino acids. Germline CDR1 reads LNHDA; CDR2 reads SQIVND (reference sequence). With 3 bases clipped from V and 0 bases from J, the junction kept 7 bases outside the gene matches. The CDR3 here is CASSIRLAGTNSYNEQFF. In DNA, the CDR3 is TGTGCCAGTAGTATTCGACTAGCGGGGACAAACTCCTACAATGAGCAGTTCTTC.

The J gene is TRBJ2-5, the V gene TRBV5-8; 9 bases align to TRBD1. J was trimmed by 5 bases and V by 3 bases; bases with no gene match: 5. Germline-derived CDR1 and CDR2 are SGHTS and YDEGEE. This CDR3 contains 14 residues. The DNA for the CDR3 is TGTGCCAGCAGCTACGGACAGGGGAGGGAGACCCAGTACTTC. Protein: CASSYGQGRETQYF.

The genes are TRBV9 and TRBJ1-2; weak D call: TRBD1 (6 bases). The V gene lost 3 bases and the J gene lost 5 bases, with 14 bases spanning the gap. The CDR3 is made up of 14 amino acids. Germline assignment: CDR1 SGDLS and CDR2 YYNGEE. In DNA form, the CDR3 reads TGTGCCAGCAGCGCGACAGGAATCCAATATGGCTACACCTTC. Protein: CASSATGIQYGYTF.

This chain connects TRBV11-2 to TRBJ1-1; 10 bases align to TRBD1. Germline CDR1 is SGHAT and CDR2 is FQNNGV. The CDR3 loop spans 16 amino acids. Trimming took 5 bases from V and 1 from J; bases not matched to a gene: 7. The CDR3 loop is CASSPWTGGANTEAFF. The CDR3 DNA sequence: TGTGCCAGCAGCCCCTGGACAGGGGGGGCGAACACTGAAGCTTTCTTT.

The V call is TRBV5-1, the J call TRBJ1-2; D perhaps matches TRBD1 (5 bases). The ends were cut back, 4 bases at V and 0 bases at J, with 25 bases in the middle. CDR3 length equals 19 residues. The germline CDR1 and CDR2 sequences are SGHRS and YFSETQ. The CDR3 loop reads CASSRTFPAGGGSNYGYTF. As DNA, the CDR3 is TGCGCCAGCAGCCGGACCTTCCCCGCCGGGGGGGGGTCTAACTATGGCTACACCTTC. The variable domain in full, with the rest retrieved from reference TRBV5-1 and TRBJ1-2, is KAGVTQTPRYLIKTRGQQVTLSCSPISGHRSVSWYQQTPGQGLQFLFEYFSETQRNKGNFPGRFSGRQFSNSRSEMNVSTLELGDSALYLCASSRTFPAGGGSNYGYTFGSGTRLTVV.

This clone was counted a single time. V usage is TRBV9 and J usage is TRBJ2-3; no firm D call. V lost 4 bases and J lost 4, with 19 bases in between. The CDR3 runs to 16 residues. From germline, CDR1 is SGDLS and CDR2 YYNGEE. Here the CDR3 reads CASSLLDTAIADTQYF. The CDR3 nucleotides read TGTGCCAGCAGCTTACTCGACACGGCCATAGCAGATACGCAGTATTTT.

The gene calls are TRBV5-5 and TRBJ1-6; no clear D. The CDR3 runs 19 residues. The germline CDR1 and CDR2 sequences are SGHKS and YYEKEE (reference sequence). Trimming took 0 bases from V and 2 from J, leaving 18 bases between them. The CDR3 nucleotides read TGTGCCAGCAGCTTGGATATGATGGGCAGGTTAACCTATAATTCACCCCTCCACTTT. It codes for CASSLDMMGRLTYNSPLHF.